The TCR beta chain described here comes from a study of blood T cell repertoires in COVID-19. J was trimmed by 5 bases and V by 6 bases; bases with no gene match: 7. The CDR3 contains 15 residues. Germline CDR1 is MNHEY and CDR2 is SVGAGI. Authors' processing steps: Estimation of nucleated cell counts was performed using reference gene primer amplification. Here immunoSEQ multiplex PCR was the method, and the copy in TCRdb shows in-frame clones only, minus some. The D gene and trimming were derived from the DNA, and the V and J assignments and clone size from that table. The sample lists 350,000 to 450,000 clones; roughly 86% were seen once.

V usage is TRBV6-5 and J usage is TRBJ1-6, with 7 nucleotides matching TRBD1. The TCR comes from a woman aged 60-75 years with COVID-19, enrolled during active disease. The sample taken for sequencing was peripheral blood. The CDR3 DNA sequence: TGTGCCAGCAGAAAAGGGACAGAGAATAATTCACCCCTCCACTTT. It encodes CASRKGTENNSPLHF.